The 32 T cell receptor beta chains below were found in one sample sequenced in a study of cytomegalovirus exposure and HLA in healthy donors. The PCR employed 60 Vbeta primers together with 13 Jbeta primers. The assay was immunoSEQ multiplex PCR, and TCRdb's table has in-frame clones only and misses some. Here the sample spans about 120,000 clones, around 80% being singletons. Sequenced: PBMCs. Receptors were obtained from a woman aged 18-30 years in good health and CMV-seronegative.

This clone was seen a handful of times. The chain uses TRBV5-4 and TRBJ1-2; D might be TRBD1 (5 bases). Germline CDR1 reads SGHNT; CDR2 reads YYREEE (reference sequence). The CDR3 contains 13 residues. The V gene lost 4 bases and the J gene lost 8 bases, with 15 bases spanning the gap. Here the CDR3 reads CASSPGGMEGYTF. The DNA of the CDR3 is TGTGCCAGCAGCCCTGGGGGGATGGAAGGCTACACCTTC.

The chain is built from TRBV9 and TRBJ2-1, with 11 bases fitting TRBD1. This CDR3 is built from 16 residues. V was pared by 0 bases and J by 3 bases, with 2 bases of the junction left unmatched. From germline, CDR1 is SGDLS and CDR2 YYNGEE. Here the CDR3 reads CASSVEGTGGYNEQFF. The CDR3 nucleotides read TGTGCCAGCAGCGTAGAGGGGACAGGGGGCTACAATGAGCAGTTCTTC.

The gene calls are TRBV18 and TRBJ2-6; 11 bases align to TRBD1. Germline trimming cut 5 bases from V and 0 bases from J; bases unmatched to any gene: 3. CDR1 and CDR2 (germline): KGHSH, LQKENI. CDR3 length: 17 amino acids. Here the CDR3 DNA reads TGTGCCAGCTCATCCGGGACAGGGGGCTCTGGGGCCAACGTCCTGACTTTC. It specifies CASSSGTGGSGANVLTF.

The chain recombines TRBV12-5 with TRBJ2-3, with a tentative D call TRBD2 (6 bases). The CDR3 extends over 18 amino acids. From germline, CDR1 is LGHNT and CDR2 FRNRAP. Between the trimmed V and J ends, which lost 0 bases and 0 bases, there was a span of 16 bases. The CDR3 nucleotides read TGTGCTAGTGGTTTGGTACTATTCGGCGGGACTAGCACAGATACGCAGTATTTT. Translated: CASGLVLFGGTSTDTQYF.

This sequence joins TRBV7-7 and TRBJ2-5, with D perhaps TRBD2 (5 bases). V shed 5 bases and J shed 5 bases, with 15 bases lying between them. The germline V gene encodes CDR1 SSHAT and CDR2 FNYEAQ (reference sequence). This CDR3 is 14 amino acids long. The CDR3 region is CASSQREFAETQYF. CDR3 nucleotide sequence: TGTGCCAGCAGCCAAAGGGAGTTCGCGGAGACCCAGTACTTC.

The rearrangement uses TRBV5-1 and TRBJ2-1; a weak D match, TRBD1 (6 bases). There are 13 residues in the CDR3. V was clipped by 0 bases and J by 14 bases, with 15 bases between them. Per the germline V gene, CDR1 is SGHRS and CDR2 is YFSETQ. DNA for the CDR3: TGCGCCAGCAGCTTGGCCTCAGGGGACGGGAAGTTCTTC. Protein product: CASSLASGDGKFF. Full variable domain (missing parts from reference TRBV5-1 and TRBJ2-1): KAGVTQTPRYLIKTRGQQVTLSCSPISGHRSVSWYQQTPGQGLQFLFEYFSETQRNKGNFPGRFSGRQFSNSRSEMNVSTLELGDSALYLCASSLASGDGKFFGPGTRLTVL.

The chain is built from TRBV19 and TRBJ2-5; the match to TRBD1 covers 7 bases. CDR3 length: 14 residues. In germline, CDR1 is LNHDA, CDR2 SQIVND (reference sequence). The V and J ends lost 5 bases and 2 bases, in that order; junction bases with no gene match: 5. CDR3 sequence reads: CASSSWTGQETQYF. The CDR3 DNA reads TGTGCCAGTAGTTCGTGGACAGGACAAGAGACCCAGTACTTC. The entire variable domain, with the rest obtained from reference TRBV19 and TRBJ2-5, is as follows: DGGITQSPKYLFRKEGQNVTLSCEQNLNHDAMYWYRQDPGQGLRLIYYSQIVNDFQKGDIAEGYSVSREKKESFPLTVTSAQKNPTAFYLCASSSWTGQETQYFGPGTRLLVL.

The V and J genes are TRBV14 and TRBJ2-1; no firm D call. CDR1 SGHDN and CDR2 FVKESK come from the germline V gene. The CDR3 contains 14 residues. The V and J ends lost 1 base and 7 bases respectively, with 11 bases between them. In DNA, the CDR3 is TGTGCCAGCAGCCAAGCTGGGCCCCGAAATGAGCAGTTCTTC. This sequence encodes CASSQAGPRNEQFF.

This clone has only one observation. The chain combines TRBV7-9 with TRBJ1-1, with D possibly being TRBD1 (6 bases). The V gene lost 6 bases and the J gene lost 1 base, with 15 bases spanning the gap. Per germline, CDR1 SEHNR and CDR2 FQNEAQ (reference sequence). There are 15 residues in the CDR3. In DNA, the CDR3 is TGTGCCAGCAGACCTGGTGGCAGGGGGAACACTGAAGCTTTCTTT. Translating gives CASRPGGRGNTEAFF.

Here the CDR3 reads CATTRTENDYEQYF. The CDR3 coding sequence is TGTGCCACCACCAGGACGGAGAACGACTACGAGCAGTACTTC. This rearrangement joins TRBV15 to TRBJ2-7; no clear D. The CDR3 runs 14 residues. Germline CDR1 and CDR2: LNHNV and YYDKDF (reference sequence). V shed 7 bases and J shed 3 bases, with 16 bases lying between them.

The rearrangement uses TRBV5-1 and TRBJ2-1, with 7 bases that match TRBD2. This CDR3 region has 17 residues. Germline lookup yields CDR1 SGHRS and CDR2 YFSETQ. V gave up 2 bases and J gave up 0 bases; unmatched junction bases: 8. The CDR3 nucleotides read TGCGCCAGCAGCTTAAATAGCGGGCTCAGCTCCTACAATGAGCAGTTCTTC. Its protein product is CASSLNSGLSSYNEQFF.

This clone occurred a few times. In nucleotides, the CDR3 is TGCAGCGTGCTCTCCGGGACAAGAGAGACCCAGTACTTC. It translates to CSVLSGTRETQYF. This rearrangement joins TRBV29-1 to TRBJ2-5; possibly TRBD1 for D (6 bases). CDR1 and CDR2 from the germline V gene are SQVTM and ANQGSEA. The CDR3 is 13 residues long. Trimming shortened V by 6 bases and J by 4 bases, and 15 bases separated the two germline ends.

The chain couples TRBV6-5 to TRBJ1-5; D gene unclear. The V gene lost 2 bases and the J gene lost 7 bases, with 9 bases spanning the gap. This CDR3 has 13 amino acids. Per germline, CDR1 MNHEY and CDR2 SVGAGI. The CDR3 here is CASSYLPGQPQHF. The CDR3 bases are TGTGCCAGCAGTTACCTCCCGGGGCAGCCCCAGCATTTT.

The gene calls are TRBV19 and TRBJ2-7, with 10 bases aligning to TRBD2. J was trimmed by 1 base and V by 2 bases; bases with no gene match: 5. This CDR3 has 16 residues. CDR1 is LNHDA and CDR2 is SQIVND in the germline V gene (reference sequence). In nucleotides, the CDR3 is TGTGCCAGTAGTATAAGGGCTAGCGGGAGTTCCTACGAGCAGTACTTC. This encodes CASSIRASGSSYEQYF. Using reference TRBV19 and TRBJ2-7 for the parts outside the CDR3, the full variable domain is DGGITQSPKYLFRKEGQNVTLSCEQNLNHDAMYWYRQDPGQGLRLIYYSQIVNDFQKGDIAEGYSVSREKKESFPLTVTSAQKNPTAFYLCASSIRASGSSYEQYFGPGTRLTVT.

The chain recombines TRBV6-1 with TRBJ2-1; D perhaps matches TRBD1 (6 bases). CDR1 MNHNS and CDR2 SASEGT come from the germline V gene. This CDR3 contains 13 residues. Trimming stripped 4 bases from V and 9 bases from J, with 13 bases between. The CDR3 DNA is TGTGCCAGCAGTGGCACAGGGTACGGTGAGCAGTTCTTC. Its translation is CASSGTGYGEQFF.

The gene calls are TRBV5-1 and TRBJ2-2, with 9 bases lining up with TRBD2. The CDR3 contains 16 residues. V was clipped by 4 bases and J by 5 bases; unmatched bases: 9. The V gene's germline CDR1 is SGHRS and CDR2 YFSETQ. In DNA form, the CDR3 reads TGCGCCAGCAGCCCCACAGTTAGCGGGAGAACCGGGGAGCTGTTTTTT. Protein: CASSPTVSGRTGELFF.

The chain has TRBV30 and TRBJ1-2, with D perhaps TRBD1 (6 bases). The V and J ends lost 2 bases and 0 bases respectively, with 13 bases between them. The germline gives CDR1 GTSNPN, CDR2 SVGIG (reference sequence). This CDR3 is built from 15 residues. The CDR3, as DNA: TGTGCCTGGAGTATCCCAGGGGAAGCTAACTATGGCTACACCTTC. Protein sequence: CAWSIPGEANYGYTF.

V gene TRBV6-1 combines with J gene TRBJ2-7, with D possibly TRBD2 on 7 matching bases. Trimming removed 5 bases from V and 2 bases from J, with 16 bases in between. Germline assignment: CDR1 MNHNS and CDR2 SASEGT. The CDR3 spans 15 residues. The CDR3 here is CASSLGGALAYEQYF. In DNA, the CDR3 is TGTGCCAGCAGTTTAGGGGGGGCGCTTGCCTACGAGCAGTACTTC.

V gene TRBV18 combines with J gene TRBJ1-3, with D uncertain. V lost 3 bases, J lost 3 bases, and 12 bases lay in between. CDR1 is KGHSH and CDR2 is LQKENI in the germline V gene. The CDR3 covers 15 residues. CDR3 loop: CASSPLDGGGNTIYF. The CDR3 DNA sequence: TGTGCCAGCTCACCCCTCGACGGAGGTGGAAACACCATATATTTT.

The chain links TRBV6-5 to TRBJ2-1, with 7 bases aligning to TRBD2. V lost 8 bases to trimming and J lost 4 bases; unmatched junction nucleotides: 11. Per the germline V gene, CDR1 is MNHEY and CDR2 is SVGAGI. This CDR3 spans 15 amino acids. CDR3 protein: CASATSPAGYNEQFF. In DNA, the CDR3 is TGTGCCAGCGCCACTTCCCCAGCGGGATACAATGAGCAGTTCTTC.

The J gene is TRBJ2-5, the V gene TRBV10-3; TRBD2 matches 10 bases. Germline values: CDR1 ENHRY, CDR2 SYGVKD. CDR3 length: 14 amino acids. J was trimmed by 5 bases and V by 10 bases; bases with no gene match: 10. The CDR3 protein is CATRERGGGETQYF. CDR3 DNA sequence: TGTGCCACACGAGAGCGGGGGGGCGGGGAGACCCAGTACTTC.

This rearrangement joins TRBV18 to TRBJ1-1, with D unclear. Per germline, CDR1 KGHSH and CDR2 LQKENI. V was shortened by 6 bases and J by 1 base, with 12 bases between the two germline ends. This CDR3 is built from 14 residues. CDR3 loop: CASSSLVSNTEAFF. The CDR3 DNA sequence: TGTGCCAGCTCCTCTCTCGTGTCGAACACTGAAGCTTTCTTT.

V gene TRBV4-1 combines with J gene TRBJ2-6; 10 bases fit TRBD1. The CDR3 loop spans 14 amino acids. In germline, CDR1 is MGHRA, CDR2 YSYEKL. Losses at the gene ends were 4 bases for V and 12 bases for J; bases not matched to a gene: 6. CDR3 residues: CASSPGQGTSVLTF. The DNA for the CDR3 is TGCGCCAGCAGCCCGGGACAGGGGACGAGCGTCCTGACTTTC.

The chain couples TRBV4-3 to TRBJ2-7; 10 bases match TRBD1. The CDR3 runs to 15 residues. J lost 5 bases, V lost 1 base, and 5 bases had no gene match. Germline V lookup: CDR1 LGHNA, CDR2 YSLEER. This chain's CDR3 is CASSQGDRGLNEQYF. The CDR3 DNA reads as TGCGCCAGCAGCCAAGGGGACAGGGGCTTAAACGAGCAGTACTTC.

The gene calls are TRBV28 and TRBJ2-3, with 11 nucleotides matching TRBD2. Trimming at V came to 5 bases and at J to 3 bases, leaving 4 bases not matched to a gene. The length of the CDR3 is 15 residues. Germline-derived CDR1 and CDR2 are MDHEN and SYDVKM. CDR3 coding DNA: TGTGCCAGCAGTCGTGGGACTAGCGGAACAGATACGCAGTATTTT. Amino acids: CASSRGTSGTDTQYF.

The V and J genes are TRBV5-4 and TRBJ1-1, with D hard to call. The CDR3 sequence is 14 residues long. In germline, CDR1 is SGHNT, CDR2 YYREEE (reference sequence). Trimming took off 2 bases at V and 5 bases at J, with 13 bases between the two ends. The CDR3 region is CASSLGRTGTEAFF. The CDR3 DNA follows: TGTGCCAGCAGCTTAGGCAGGACTGGGACTGAAGCTTTCTTT.

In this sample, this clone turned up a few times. The CDR3 nucleotides read TGTGCCATCAGTGAGTCGAACCTAAAACCCTACAATGAGCAGTTCTTC. Translating it yields CAISESNLKPYNEQFF. This sequence joins TRBV10-3 and TRBJ2-1; D uncertain. V was pared by 0 bases and J by 2 bases, with 11 bases between. This CDR3 spans 16 amino acids. The germline CDR1 and CDR2 sequences are ENHRY and SYGVKD.

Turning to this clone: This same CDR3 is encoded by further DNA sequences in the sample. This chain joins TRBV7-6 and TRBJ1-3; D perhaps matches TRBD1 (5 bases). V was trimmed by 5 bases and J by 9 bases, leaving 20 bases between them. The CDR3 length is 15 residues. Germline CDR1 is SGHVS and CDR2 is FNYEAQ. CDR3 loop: CASSLERRARGTIYF. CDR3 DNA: TGTGCCAGCAGCCTAGAAAGGAGGGCGAGGGGCACCATATATTTT.

CDR3 nucleotide sequence: TGTGCCAGCAGTCCTCGGACAGGGGGAGCCCTGGGCGGGCAGTTCTTC. It specifies CASSPRTGGALGGQFF. This chain joins TRBV27 and TRBJ2-1; 10 nucleotides match TRBD1. The germline V gene has CDR1 MNHEY and CDR2 SMNVEV (reference sequence). The CDR3 loop spans 16 amino acids. The V gene end was trimmed by 5 bases and the J gene end by 12 bases; junction bases not matched to a gene: 16.

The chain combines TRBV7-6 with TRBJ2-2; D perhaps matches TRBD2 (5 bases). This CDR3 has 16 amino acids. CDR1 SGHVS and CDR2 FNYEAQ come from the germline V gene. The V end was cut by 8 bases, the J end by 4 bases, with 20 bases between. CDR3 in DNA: TGTGCCAGCGGCTCCTCGGGGAGTTATCGCACCGGGGAGCTGTTTTTT. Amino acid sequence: CASGSSGSYRTGELFF. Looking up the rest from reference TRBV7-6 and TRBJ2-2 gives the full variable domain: GAGVSQSPRYKVTKRGQDVALRCDPISGHVSLYWYRQALGQGPEFLTYFNYEAQQDKSGLPNDRFSAERPEGSISTLTIQRTEQRDSAMYRCASGSSGSYRTGELFFGEGSRLTVL.

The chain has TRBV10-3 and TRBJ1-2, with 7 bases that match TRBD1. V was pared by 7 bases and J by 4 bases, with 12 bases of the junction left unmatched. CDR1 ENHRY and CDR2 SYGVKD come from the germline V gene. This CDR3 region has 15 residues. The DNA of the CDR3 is TGTGCCATCACCCCTAGACAGGGTGAGGGCTATGGCTACACCTTC. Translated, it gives CAITPRQGEGYGYTF.

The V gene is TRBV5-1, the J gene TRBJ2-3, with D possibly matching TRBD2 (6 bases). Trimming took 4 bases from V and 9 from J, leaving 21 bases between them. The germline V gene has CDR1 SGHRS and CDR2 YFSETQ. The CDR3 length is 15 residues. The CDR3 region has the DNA TGCGCCAGCAGCCCCGTCCCCGGGAGCCCGTTAACGCAGTATTTT. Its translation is CASSPVPGSPLTQYF.